This T cell receptor (beta chain) was profiled in a study of blood T cell repertoires in COVID-19. This clone was seen only once. Individuals drawn from under 30 US areas were about 18 to 90 years old. During the 2 weeks before they entered the study, exposed participants had met someone with a PCR-confirmed or clinician-diagnosed COVID-19 case. The protocol was immunoSEQ multiplex PCR, while the TCRdb copy is restricted to in-frame clones and leaves out a portion. The repertoire holds hundreds of thousands of clones, with 82% as singletons. From germline, CDR1 is LNHDA and CDR2 SQIVND (reference sequence). The V and J ends lost 6 bases and 5 bases, in that order; junction bases with no gene match: 7. The CDR3 length is 14 residues.

The chain couples TRBV19 to TRBJ2-1; 7 bases match TRBD2. The receptor was isolated from a man aged 35-49 years who had been exposed to COVID-19. Sequencing input: PBMCs or T cells enriched from blood (not recorded which). The CDR3 loop reads CASRSSGTDNEQFF. The CDR3 bases are TGTGCCAGTAGATCCAGCGGGACTGACAATGAGCAGTTCTTC. Complete variable domain (other parts from reference TRBV19 and TRBJ2-1): DGGITQSPKYLFRKEGQNVTLSCEQNLNHDAMYWYRQDPGQGLRLIYYSQIVNDFQKGDIAEGYSVSREKKESFPLTVTSAQKNPTAFYLCASRSSGTDNEQFFGPGTRLTVL.